The 13 T cell receptor beta chains in this list originate from one sample, sequenced in a study of follicular helper T cells after annual influenza vaccination. Here immunoSEQ multiplex PCR was the method, and the copy in TCRdb shows in-frame clones only, minus some. Of approximately 11,000 clones detected, more than 60% appear once; the ten largest clones hold roughly 0.86%. The input for sequencing was CXCR5- memory CD4+ T cells sorted from blood, taken 6 weeks after influenza vaccination. The receptors were sampled from an adult who received the influenza vaccine.

The V gene is TRBV29-1, the J gene TRBJ1-1; possibly TRBD1 for D (6 bases). V lost 7 bases and J 2 bases, leaving 14 bases between the germline ends. The CDR3 length is 13 residues. Germline V gene data show CDR1 as SQVTM and CDR2 as ANQGSEA. The CDR3 DNA is TGCAGCGGGTCCGGACAGCAAAACACTGAAGCTTTCTTT. It yields the protein CSGSGQQNTEAFF.

The chain employs TRBV12-5 and TRBJ2-3; D is uncertain. The V end was cut by 4 bases, the J end by 4 bases, with 15 bases between. The germline CDR1 and CDR2 sequences are LGHNT and FRNRAP. The CDR3 totals 15 residues. CDR3 protein: CASGYILGWADTQYF. As DNA, the CDR3 is TGTGCTAGTGGTTACATTCTCGGCTGGGCAGATACGCAGTATTTT.

The chain is built from TRBV6-1 and TRBJ1-5; 7 bases are shared with TRBD1. This CDR3 contains 13 residues. CDR1 is MNHNS, CDR2 SASEGT, per germline. The ends lost 6 bases at V and 5 bases at J; junction bases unmatched: 4. The DNA of the CDR3 is TGTGCCAGCAGGAGACAGGGAGATCAGCCCCAGCATTTT. Translated, it gives CASRRQGDQPQHF.

The gene calls are TRBV4-2 and TRBJ1-1; no clear D. With 0 bases removed from V and 2 bases from J, the gap between germline ends came to 4 bases. The CDR3 sequence is 13 residues long. Per germline, CDR1 LGHNA and CDR2 YNFKEQ. The CDR3 loop is CASSQDVNTEAFF. The CDR3 DNA reads TGTGCCAGCAGCCAAGATGTTAACACTGAAGCTTTCTTT.

The V and J genes are TRBV28 and TRBJ1-2; TRBD1 is a possible D gene (6 bases). V was cut by 4 bases and J by 4 bases, with 13 bases left in between. This CDR3 is built from 14 residues. The V gene's germline CDR1 is MDHEN and CDR2 SYDVKM. Here the CDR3 reads CASSSGQPTYGYTF. DNA for the CDR3: TGTGCCAGCAGTTCCGGACAGCCGACCTATGGCTACACCTTC.

J is TRBJ1-1 and V is TRBV7-9; D call uncertain. The CDR3 loop spans 13 amino acids. CDR1 and CDR2 from the germline V gene are SEHNR and FQNEAQ (reference sequence). V was trimmed by 5 bases and J by 3 bases, leaving 10 bases between them. CDR3 sequence: CASSIQSDTEAFF. The DNA of the CDR3 is TGTGCCAGCAGCATACAAAGCGACACTGAAGCTTTCTTT.

This chain uses TRBV6-1 with TRBJ1-6; D gene uncertain. Per germline, CDR1 MNHNS and CDR2 SASEGT. Trimming took off 1 base at V and 10 bases at J, with 14 bases between the two ends. The CDR3 has 15 residues. CDR3 DNA: TGTGCCAGCAGTGAAGGGGGTTTTCGTGGGTCACCCCTCCACTTT. It specifies CASSEGGFRGSPLHF.

The V call is TRBV27, the J call TRBJ2-7; D may match TRBD1 or TRBD2 (6 bases each). This CDR3 contains 12 residues. The ends were cut back, 5 bases at V and 4 bases at J, with 9 bases in the middle. The germline gives CDR1 MNHEY, CDR2 SMNVEV (reference sequence). CDR3 sequence (DNA): TGTGCCAGCAGTGGGGGGCCTTACGAGCAGTACTTC. Translation gives CASSGGPYEQYF.

V and J are TRBV5-8 and TRBJ1-2; D unclear. Germline loops: CDR1 SGHTS, CDR2 YDEGEE. Trimming removed 0 bases at V and 8 bases at J, with 11 bases between. The CDR3 length is 13 residues. This CDR3 is CASSLVGVRGYTF. DNA of the CDR3: TGTGCCAGCAGCTTGGTCGGGGTACGAGGCTACACCTTC.

The chain joins TRBV10-3 to TRBJ1-1; D unclear. The CDR3 totals 11 residues. The ends were cut back, 7 bases at V and 5 bases at J, with 8 bases in the middle. CDR1 and CDR2 from the germline V gene are ENHRY and SYGVKD. In nucleotides, the CDR3 is TGTGCCATCACCGATGGGACTGAAGCTTTCTTT. Translating gives CAITDGTEAFF.

The rearrangement links TRBV27 to TRBJ2-4, with 9 bases lining up with TRBD2. Losses at the gene ends were 4 bases for V and 9 bases for J; bases not matched to a gene: 10. CDR1 and CDR2 from the germline V gene are MNHEY and SMNVEV (reference sequence). The CDR3 runs to 15 residues. Written as DNA, the CDR3 is TGTGCCAGCAGTTACGGCGGGGGGGCCTCGGGCATTCAGTACTTC. As protein: CASSYGGGASGIQYF.

The CDR3 protein is CASSPGGTRIAPLHF. CDR3 nucleotide sequence: TGTGCCAGCAGCCCGGGAGGCACCCGAATCGCACCCCTCCACTTT. The chain has TRBV27 and TRBJ1-6; no reliable D call. From germline, CDR1 is MNHEY and CDR2 SMNVEV (reference sequence). The V end lost 6 bases, the J end lost 11 bases, and 20 bases lay between the germline ends. CDR3 length equals 15 residues.

The gene calls are TRBV2 and TRBJ2-1, with TRBD2 matching 7 bases. Germline CDR1 SNHLY, CDR2 FYNNEI. J was trimmed by 7 bases and V by 3 bases; bases with no gene match: 3. This CDR3 has 13 residues. Here the CDR3 reads CASSEGGGNEQFF. The CDR3, as DNA: TGTGCCAGCAGTGAGGGCGGGGGAAATGAGCAGTTCTTC.